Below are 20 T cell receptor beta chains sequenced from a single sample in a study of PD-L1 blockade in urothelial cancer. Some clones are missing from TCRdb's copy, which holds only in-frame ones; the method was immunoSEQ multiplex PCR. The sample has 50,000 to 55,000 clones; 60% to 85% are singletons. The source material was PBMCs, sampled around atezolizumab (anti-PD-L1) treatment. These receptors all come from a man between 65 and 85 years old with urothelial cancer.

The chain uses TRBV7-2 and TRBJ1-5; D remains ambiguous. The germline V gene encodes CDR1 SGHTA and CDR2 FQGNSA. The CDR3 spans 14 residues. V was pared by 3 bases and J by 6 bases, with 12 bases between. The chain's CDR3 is CASSFGKGVQPQHF. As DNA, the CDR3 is TGTGCCAGCAGCTTCGGTAAGGGAGTTCAGCCCCAGCATTTT.

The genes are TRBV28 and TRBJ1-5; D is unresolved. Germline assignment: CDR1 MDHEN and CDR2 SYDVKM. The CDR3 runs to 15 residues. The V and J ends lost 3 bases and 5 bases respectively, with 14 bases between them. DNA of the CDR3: TGTGCCAGCAGTTTTGGGTTTGACGGAGATCAGCCCCAGCATTTT. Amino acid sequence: CASSFGFDGDQPQHF.

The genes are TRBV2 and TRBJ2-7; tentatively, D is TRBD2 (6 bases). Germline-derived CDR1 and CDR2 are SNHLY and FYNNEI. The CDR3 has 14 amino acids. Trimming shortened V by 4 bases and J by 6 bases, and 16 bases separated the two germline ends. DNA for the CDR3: TGTGCCAGCAGTGGGGAAGGCGGGACTGGCGAGCAGTACTTC. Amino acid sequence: CASSGEGGTGEQYF.

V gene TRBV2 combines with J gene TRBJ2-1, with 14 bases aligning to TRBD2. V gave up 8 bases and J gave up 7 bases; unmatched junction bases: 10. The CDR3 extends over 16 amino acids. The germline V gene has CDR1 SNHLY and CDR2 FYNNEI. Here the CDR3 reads CASGAGLAGVTNEQFF. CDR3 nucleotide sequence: TGTGCCAGCGGGGCGGGACTAGCGGGAGTCACAAATGAGCAGTTCTTC.

The CDR3 spells CASSFRYRDRVVFGTYEQYF. CDR3 bases: TGTGCCAGCAGCTTTCGATACCGGGACAGGGTTGTTTTCGGGACCTACGAGCAGTACTTC. V is TRBV5-4 and J is TRBJ2-7, with 9 bases matching TRBD1. J was trimmed by 2 bases and V by 2 bases; bases with no gene match: 20. CDR3 length: 20 residues. Germline V gene data show CDR1 as SGHNT and CDR2 as YYREEE (reference sequence).

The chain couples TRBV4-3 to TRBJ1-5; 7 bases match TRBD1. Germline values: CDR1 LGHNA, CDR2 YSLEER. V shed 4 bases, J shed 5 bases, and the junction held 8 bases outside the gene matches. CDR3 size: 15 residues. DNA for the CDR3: TGCGCCAGCAGCCGCATCCTCGACAGGGATCAGCCCCAGCATTTT. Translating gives CASSRILDRDQPQHF.

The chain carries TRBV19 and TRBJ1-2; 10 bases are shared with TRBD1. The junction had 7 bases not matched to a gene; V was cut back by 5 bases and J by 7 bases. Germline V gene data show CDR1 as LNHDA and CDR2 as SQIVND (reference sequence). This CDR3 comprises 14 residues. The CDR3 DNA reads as TGTGCCAGTAGTCCCGACAGGGGGCTTACTGGCTACACCTTC. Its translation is CASSPDRGLTGYTF.

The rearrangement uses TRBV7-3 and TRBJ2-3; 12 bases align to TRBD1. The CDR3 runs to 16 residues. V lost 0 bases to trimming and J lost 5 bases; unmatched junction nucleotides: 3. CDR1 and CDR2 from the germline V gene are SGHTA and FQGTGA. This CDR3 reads CASSLTGTGGRDTQYF. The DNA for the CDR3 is TGTGCCAGCAGCTTAACGGGGACAGGGGGCAGAGATACGCAGTATTTT.

CDR3 protein: CASTRTGTGHYGYTF. The CDR3 DNA is TGTGCCAGCACACGAACCGGGACAGGTCACTATGGCTACACCTTC. The rearrangement joins TRBV7-2 to TRBJ1-2; 8 nucleotides line up with TRBD1. This CDR3 spans 15 amino acids. Trimming at V came to 7 bases and at J to 3 bases, leaving 10 bases not matched to a gene. Per germline, CDR1 SGHTA and CDR2 FQGNSA.

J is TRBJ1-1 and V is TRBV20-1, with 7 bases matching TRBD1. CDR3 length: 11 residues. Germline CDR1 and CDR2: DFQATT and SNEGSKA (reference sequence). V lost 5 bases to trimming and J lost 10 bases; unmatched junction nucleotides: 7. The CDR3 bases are TGCAGTGCTGTGGACAGGTTAGGAGCTTTCTTT. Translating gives CSAVDRLGAFF.

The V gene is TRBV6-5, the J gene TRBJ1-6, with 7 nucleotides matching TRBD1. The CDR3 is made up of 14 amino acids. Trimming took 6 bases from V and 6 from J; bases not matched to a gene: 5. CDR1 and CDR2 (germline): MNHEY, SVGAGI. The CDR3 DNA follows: TGTGCCAGCAGCTTCACAGGGGTTAATTCACCCCTCCACTTT. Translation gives CASSFTGVNSPLHF.

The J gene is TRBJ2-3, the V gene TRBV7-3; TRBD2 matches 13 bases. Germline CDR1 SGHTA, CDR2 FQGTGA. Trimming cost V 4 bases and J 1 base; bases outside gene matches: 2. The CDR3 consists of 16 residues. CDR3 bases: TGTGCCAGCAGCTCTGGACTAGCGGGGGGCACAGATACGCAGTATTTT. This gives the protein CASSSGLAGGTDTQYF.

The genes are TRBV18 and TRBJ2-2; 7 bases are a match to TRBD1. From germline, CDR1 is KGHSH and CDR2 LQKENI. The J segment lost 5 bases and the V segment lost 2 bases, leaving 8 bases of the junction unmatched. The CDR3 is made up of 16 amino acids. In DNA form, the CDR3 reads TGTGCCAGCTCACCATTATTTCGCAGGGGGACCGGGGAGCTGTTTTTT. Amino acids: CASSPLFRRGTGELFF. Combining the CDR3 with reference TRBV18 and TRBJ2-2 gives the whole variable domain NAGVMQNPRHLVRRRGQEARLRCSPMKGHSHVYWYRQLPEEGLKFMVYLQKENIIDESGMPKERFSAEFPKEGPSILRIQQVVRGDSAAYFCASSPLFRRGTGELFFGEGSRLTVL.

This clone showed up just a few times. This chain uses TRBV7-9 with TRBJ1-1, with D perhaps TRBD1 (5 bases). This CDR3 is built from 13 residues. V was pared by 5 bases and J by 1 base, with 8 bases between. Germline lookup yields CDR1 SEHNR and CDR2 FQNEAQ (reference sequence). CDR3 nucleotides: TGTGCCAGCAGCCATGACAGGAACACTGAAGCTTTCTTT. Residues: CASSHDRNTEAFF.

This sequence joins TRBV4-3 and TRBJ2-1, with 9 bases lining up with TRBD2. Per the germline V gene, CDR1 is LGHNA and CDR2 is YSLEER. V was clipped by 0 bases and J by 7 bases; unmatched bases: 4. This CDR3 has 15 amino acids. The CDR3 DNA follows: TGCGCCAGCAGCCAAGAAGGCCTAGCGGGAAATGAGCAGTTCTTC. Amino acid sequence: CASSQEGLAGNEQFF.

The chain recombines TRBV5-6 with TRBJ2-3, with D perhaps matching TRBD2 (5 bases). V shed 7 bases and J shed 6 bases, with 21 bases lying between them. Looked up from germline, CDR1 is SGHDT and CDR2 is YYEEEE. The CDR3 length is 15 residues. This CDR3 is CASAPREGPSDTQYF. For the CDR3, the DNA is TGTGCCAGCGCTCCCCGGGAAGGGCCTTCGGATACGCAGTATTTT.

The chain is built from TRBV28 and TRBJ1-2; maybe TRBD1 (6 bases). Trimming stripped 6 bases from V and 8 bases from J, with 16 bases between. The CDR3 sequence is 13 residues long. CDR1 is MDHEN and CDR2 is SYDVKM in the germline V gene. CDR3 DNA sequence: TGTGCCAGCAGACTTACAGGGTCGGAAGGCTACACCTTC. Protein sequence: CASRLTGSEGYTF.

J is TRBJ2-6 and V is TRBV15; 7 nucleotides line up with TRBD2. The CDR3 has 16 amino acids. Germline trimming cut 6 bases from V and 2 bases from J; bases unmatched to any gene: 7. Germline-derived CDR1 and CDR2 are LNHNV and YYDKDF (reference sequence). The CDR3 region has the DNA TGTGCCACCAGACTAGGGAGGGGAACTGGGGCCAACGTCCTGACTTTC. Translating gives CATRLGRGTGANVLTF.

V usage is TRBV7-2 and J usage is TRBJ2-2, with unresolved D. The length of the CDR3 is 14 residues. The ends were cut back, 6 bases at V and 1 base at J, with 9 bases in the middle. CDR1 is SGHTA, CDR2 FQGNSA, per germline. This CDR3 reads CASRLRLNTGELFF. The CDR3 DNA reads TGTGCCAGCAGGCTTCGACTGAACACCGGGGAGCTGTTTTTT.

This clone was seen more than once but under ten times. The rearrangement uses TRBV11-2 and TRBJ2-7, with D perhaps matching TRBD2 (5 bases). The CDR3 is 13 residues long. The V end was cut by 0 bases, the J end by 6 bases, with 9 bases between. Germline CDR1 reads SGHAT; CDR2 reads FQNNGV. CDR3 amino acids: CASSLERAGEQYF. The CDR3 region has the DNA TGTGCCAGCAGCTTAGAGAGGGCAGGCGAGCAGTACTTC.